This TCR beta chain appears in the sequencing data of a study of blood T cell repertoires in COVID-19. Study as a whole: PBMCs, B-cell-depleted T cells, or T cells provided the cDNA or gDNA that made up the material.

V was trimmed by 8 bases and J by 1 base, leaving 11 bases between them. CDR3 length: 13 amino acids. From germline, CDR1 is LNHDA and CDR2 SQIVND (reference sequence). Original data processing: Using reference gene primer amplification, nucleated cell counts were estimated. Method: immunoSEQ multiplex PCR; TCRdb's copy keeps in-frame clones and lacks some. D and trimming were read from the DNA, whereas the V and J calls and clone size are those reported in that table. This table has over 250,000 clones, approximately 90% appearing once. Clinical histories supplied by participants themselves formed the basis of cohort assignment.

This receptor was identified in a woman between 50 and 59 years old who had recovered from COVID-19. The specimen was PBMCs or T cells enriched from blood (not recorded which). The genes are TRBV19 and TRBJ1-1; D is uncertain. The CDR3 loop reads CASYRSSNTEAFF. The CDR3 DNA follows: TGTGCCAGTTACAGATCCTCGAACACTGAAGCTTTCTTT.